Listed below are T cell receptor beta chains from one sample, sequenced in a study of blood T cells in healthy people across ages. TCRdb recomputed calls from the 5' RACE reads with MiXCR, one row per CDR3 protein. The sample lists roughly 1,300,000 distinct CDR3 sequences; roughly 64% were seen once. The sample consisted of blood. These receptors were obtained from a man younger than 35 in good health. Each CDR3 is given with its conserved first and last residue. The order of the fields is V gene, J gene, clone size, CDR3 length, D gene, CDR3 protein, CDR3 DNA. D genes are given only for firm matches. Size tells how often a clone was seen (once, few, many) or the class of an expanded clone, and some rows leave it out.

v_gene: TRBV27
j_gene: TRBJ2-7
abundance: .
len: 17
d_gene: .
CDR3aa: CASSSAPPRGNAYEQYF
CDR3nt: TGTGCCAGCAGTTCCGCCCCCCCCAGGGGCAACGCCTACGAGCAGTACTTC

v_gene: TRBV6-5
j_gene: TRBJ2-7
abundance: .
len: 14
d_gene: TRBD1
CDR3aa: CASSPTGGYGQQYF
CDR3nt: TGTGCCAGCAGCCCCACAGGGGGCTATGGGCAGCAGTACTTC

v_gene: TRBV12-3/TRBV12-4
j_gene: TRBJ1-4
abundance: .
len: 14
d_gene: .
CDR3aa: CASSLRPRDEKLFF
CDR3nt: TGTGCCAGCAGTTTAAGGCCTAGGGATGAAAAACTGTTTTTT

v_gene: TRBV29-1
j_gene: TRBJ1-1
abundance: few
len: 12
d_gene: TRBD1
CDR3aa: CSGRQGAGEAFF
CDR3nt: TGCAGCGGTAGACAGGGGGCGGGTGAAGCTTTCTTT

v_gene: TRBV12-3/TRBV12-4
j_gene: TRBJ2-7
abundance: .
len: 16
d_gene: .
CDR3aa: CASSERSRYPTIEQYF
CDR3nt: TGTGCCAGCAGCGAGAGATCCCGCTATCCGACGATTGAGCAGTACTTC

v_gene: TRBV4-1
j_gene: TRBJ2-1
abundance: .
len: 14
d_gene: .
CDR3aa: CASSQDWGSYEQFF
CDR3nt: TGCGCCAGCAGCCAAGATTGGGGGAGTTATGAGCAGTTCTTC

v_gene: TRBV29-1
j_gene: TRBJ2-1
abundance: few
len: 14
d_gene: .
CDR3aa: CSVNRDPATMKQFF
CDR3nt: TGCAGCGTTAACCGGGACCCCGCGACAATGAAGCAGTTCTTC

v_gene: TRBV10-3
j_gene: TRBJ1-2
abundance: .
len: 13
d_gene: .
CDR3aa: CAISESESRGYTF
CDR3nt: TGTGCCATCAGTGAGTCCGAATCAAGGGGCTACACCTTC

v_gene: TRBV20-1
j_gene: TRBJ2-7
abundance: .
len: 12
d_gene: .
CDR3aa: CSARDYSYEQYF
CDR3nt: TGCAGTGCTAGGGACTACTCCTACGAGCAGTACTTC

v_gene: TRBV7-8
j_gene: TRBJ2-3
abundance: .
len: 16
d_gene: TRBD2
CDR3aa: CASSLRRGGLRDTQYF
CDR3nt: TGTGCCAGCAGCTTAAGGCGCGGGGGGCTTCGAGATACGCAGTATTTT

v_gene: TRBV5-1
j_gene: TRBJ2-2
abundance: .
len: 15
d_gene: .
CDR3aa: CASTEDYPNTGELFF
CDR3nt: TGCGCCAGCACCGAGGACTACCCTAACACCGGGGAGCTGTTTTTT

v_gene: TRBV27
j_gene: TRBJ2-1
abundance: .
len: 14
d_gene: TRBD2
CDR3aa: CASSRAGRKGEQFF
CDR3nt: TGTGCCAGCTCCAGAGCGGGAAGGAAGGGTGAGCAGTTCTTC

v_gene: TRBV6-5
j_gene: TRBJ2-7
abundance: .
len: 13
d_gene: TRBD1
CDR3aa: CASSMTGKSEQYF
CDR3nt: TGTGCCAGCAGTATGACAGGGAAGAGCGAGCAGTACTTC

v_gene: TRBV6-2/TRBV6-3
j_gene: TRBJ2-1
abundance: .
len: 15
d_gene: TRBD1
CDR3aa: CASSTFGQGGNEQFF
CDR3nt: TGTGCCAGCAGTACCTTTGGACAGGGTGGCAATGAGCAGTTCTTC

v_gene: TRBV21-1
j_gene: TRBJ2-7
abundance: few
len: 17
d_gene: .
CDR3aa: CASSKRRGRVNGNEQYF
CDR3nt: TGTGCCAGCAGCAAACGCCGGGGCAGGGTAAACGGAAACGAGCAGTACTTC